Listed here are 18 T cell receptor beta chains from one sample, sequenced in a study of blood T cell repertoires in COVID-19. TCRdb keeps only in-frame clones here, not all; method: immunoSEQ multiplex PCR. This table holds over 350,000 clones, approximately 90% found once. Sequenced input: peripheral blood. The source of these receptors is a woman between 25 and 40 years old with acute or convalescent COVID-19.

The gene calls are TRBV6-5 and TRBJ1-2; D is ambiguous. The CDR3 is made up of 14 amino acids. With 5 bases removed from V and 4 bases from J, the gap between germline ends came to 14 bases. Per the germline V gene, CDR1 is MNHEY and CDR2 is SVGAGI. As DNA, the CDR3 is TGTGCCAGCAGTCCCCAGTCACATCCCTATGGCTACACCTTC. Amino acids: CASSPQSHPYGYTF.

The V gene is TRBV2, the J gene TRBJ1-4; 8 bases match TRBD1. V lost 4 bases and J lost 7; bases outside the gene matches: 8. From germline, CDR1 is SNHLY and CDR2 FYNNEI. The CDR3 covers 15 residues. The CDR3: CASSAQGQGGEKLFF. The CDR3 nucleotides are TGTGCCAGCAGTGCGCAAGGACAGGGAGGTGAAAAACTGTTTTTT. Full variable domain (missing parts from reference TRBV2 and TRBJ1-4): EPEVTQTPSHQVTQMGQEVILRCVPISNHLYFYWYRQILGQKVEFLVSFYNNEISEKSEIFDDQFSVERPDGSNFTLKIRSTKLEDSAMYFCASSAQGQGGEKLFFGSGTQLSVL.

In this sample, this clone turned up once. The gene calls are TRBV27 and TRBJ2-7; 9 nucleotides match TRBD1. The CDR3 extends over 15 amino acids. Germline CDR1 MNHEY, CDR2 SMNVEV (reference sequence). The V gene end was trimmed by 5 bases and the J gene end by 2 bases; junction bases not matched to a gene: 7. CDR3 loop: CASSPLGQGAYEQYF. The DNA of the CDR3 is TGTGCCAGCAGTCCCCTGGGACAGGGAGCCTACGAGCAGTACTTC.

The rearrangement joins TRBV5-1 to TRBJ1-6; D gene ambiguous. CDR1 and CDR2 from the germline V gene are SGHRS and YFSETQ. The CDR3 contains 16 residues. Trimming cost V 1 base and J 3 bases, with 11 bases left between them. This CDR3 reads CASSLSTGVYNSPLHF. The CDR3 bases are TGCGCCAGCAGCTTGTCAACGGGAGTCTATAATTCACCCCTCCACTTT.

The CDR3 here is CASTPVGGPFGELFF. CDR3 coding DNA: TGTGCCAGCACCCCGGTGGGGGGGCCTTTTGGGGAGCTGTTTTTT. This rearrangement joins TRBV7-2 to TRBJ2-2; D perhaps matches TRBD2 (7 bases). The germline V and J ends were trimmed by 7 bases and 8 bases, with 20 bases remaining between them. CDR3 size: 15 residues. Per the germline V gene, CDR1 is SGHTA and CDR2 is FQGNSA.

V and J are TRBV24-1 and TRBJ2-3, with D perhaps TRBD2 (6 bases). Per germline, CDR1 KGHDR and CDR2 SFDVKD. CDR3 length: 16 amino acids. V was clipped by 0 bases and J by 5 bases, with 14 bases between them. The CDR3 DNA sequence: TGTGCCACCAGTGATTTGGGGCGGGGAGTGGAAGATACGCAGTATTTT. The encoded protein is CATSDLGRGVEDTQYF.

This clone showed up just a few times. The chain joins TRBV15 to TRBJ1-5, with D unresolved. The CDR3 loop spans 15 amino acids. Trimming left V 0 bases short and J 7 bases short, with 13 bases between. Germline CDR1 is LNHNV and CDR2 is YYDKDF (reference sequence). Here the CDR3 reads CATSRDISASQPQHF. The CDR3 nucleotides read TGTGCCACCAGCAGAGATATAAGCGCCAGCCAGCCCCAGCATTTT. Full variable domain (missing parts from reference TRBV15 and TRBJ1-5): DAMVIQNPRYQVTQFGKPVTLSCSQTLNHNVMYWYQQKSSQAPKLLFHYYDKDFNNEADTPDNFQSRRPNTSFCFLDIRSPGLGDTAMYLCATSRDISASQPQHFGDGTRLSIL.

The CDR3 protein is CATSDPDSPRPYEQYF. CDR3 in DNA: TGTGCCACCAGTGACCCAGACTCGCCTCGCCCCTACGAGCAGTACTTC. This chain joins TRBV24-1 and TRBJ2-7; no clear D. Germline CDR1 KGHDR, CDR2 SFDVKD. V was pared by 4 bases and J by 2 bases, with 17 bases between. The CDR3 extends over 16 amino acids.

The chain has TRBV5-1 and TRBJ2-5; D might be TRBD2 (5 bases). The ends were cut back, 7 bases at V and 1 base at J, with 11 bases in the middle. CDR1 and CDR2 from the germline V gene are SGHRS and YFSETQ. There are 13 residues in the CDR3. DNA for the CDR3: TGCGCCAGCCAGGACTTAAGCCAAGAGACCCAGTACTTC. The encoded protein is CASQDLSQETQYF.

The chain uses TRBV30 and TRBJ2-1; D is perhaps TRBD2 (6 bases). This CDR3 comprises 13 residues. Germline-derived CDR1 and CDR2 are GTSNPN and SVGIG (reference sequence). Trimming shortened V by 4 bases and J by 0 bases, and 7 bases separated the two germline ends. CDR3 in amino acids: CAWTGVSYNEQFF. The CDR3 DNA reads as TGTGCCTGGACGGGGGTCTCCTACAATGAGCAGTTCTTC.

The chain carries TRBV10-3 and TRBJ2-2; D not resolved. The V gene lost 3 bases and the J gene lost 3 bases, with 14 bases spanning the gap. CDR1 is ENHRY and CDR2 is SYGVKD in the germline V gene. This CDR3 has 16 residues. The CDR3 spells CAISDLFGQDTGELFF. The CDR3 DNA reads TGTGCCATCAGTGACCTCTTTGGCCAGGACACCGGGGAGCTGTTTTTT.

This rearrangement joins TRBV6-6 to TRBJ2-7, with 8 positions matching TRBD1. This CDR3 has 17 residues. V lost 5 bases and J lost 4; bases outside the gene matches: 16. Germline V gene sequence: CDR1 MNHNY, CDR2 SVGAGI (reference sequence). The CDR3 reads CASSRQGRSHRSYEQYF. For the CDR3, the DNA is TGTGCCAGCAGTCGACAGGGGCGATCTCATCGATCTTACGAGCAGTACTTC.

The CDR3 protein is CASSLMVLNRGTGELFF. The CDR3 coding sequence is TGTGCCAGCAGCTTAATGGTCCTGAACAGGGGCACCGGGGAGCTGTTTTTT. The chain uses TRBV11-2 and TRBJ2-2; 7 bases are shared with TRBD1. Trimming removed 2 bases from V and 4 bases from J; junction bases left unmatched: 10. CDR3 length: 17 amino acids. Germline assignment: CDR1 SGHAT and CDR2 FQNNGV.

This clone occurred a few times. The V and J genes are TRBV28 and TRBJ1-6; 8 bases fit TRBD1. This CDR3 has 15 residues. J was trimmed by 14 bases and V by 5 bases; bases with no gene match: 14. Germline V CDR1 and CDR2: MDHEN, SYDVKM. The CDR3 nucleotides read TGTGCCAGCAGTAAGCCCCAGGGGGCGCTTTTGGCCCTCCACTTT. Protein sequence: CASSKPQGALLALHF.

J is TRBJ1-1 and V is TRBV30, with D perhaps TRBD1 (6 bases). This CDR3 has 16 residues. Germline lookup yields CDR1 GTSNPN and CDR2 SVGIG (reference sequence). Trimming cost V 2 bases and J 0 bases, with 16 bases left between them. CDR3 nucleotide sequence: TGTGCCTGGAGTTTAAGCCTCGGACAGTTGAACACTGAAGCTTTCTTT. Its protein product is CAWSLSLGQLNTEAFF.

This clone was recorded only once. J is TRBJ2-2 and V is TRBV11-3; 7 bases match TRBD1. There are 17 residues in the CDR3. In germline, CDR1 is SGHNT, CDR2 YENEEA. Trimming at V came to 1 base and at J to 3 bases, leaving 8 bases not matched to a gene. CDR3 DNA sequence: TGTGCCAGCAGCTTAGGTGGCAGGGGGTCTGACACCGGGGAGCTGTTTTTT. Translation gives CASSLGGRGSDTGELFF. The full variable domain, completed using reference TRBV11-3 and TRBJ2-2, is EAGVVQSPRYKIIEKKQPVAFWCNPISGHNTLYWYLQNLGQGPELLIRYENEEAVDDSQLPKDRFSAERLKGVDSTLKIQPAELGDSAVYLCASSLGGRGSDTGELFFGEGSRLTVL.

With respect to this clone: Other DNA sequences in the sample encode the same CDR3. This chain uses TRBV9 with TRBJ2-1; the D gene is possibly TRBD2 (6 bases). CDR3 size: 15 residues. With 0 bases removed from V and 4 bases from J, the gap between germline ends came to 11 bases. Germline CDR1 SGDLS, CDR2 YYNGEE. The CDR3 is CASSVASGPYNEQFF. CDR3 bases: TGTGCCAGCAGCGTAGCAAGCGGGCCATACAATGAGCAGTTCTTC.

The rearrangement joins TRBV2 to TRBJ2-7, with 9 bases aligning to TRBD1. V was clipped by 2 bases and J by 3 bases; unmatched bases: 8. The CDR3 contains 16 residues. Germline CDR1 and CDR2: SNHLY and FYNNEI. CDR3 nucleotides: TGTGCCAGCAGTGAACCGGGACAGGGAAATGTCTACGAGCAGTACTTC. It codes for CASSEPGQGNVYEQYF.